These 18 T cell receptor beta chains share one sample of origin, sequenced in a study of T cells in women clearing cervical HPV infection. Repertoires were generated with immunoSEQ multiplex PCR, while TCRdb's copy carries only in-frame clones and drops some. The sample shows 44,000 or so clones, and 0.8% to 1% sits with its ten largest clones. Input material: blood buffy coat. Receptors were obtained from a woman between 18 and 75 years old with a cervical HPV16 infection that either progressed to CIN3+ or cleared (not recorded which).

On this clone itself: Sequencing ends 3 residues short of the CDR3 end; the germline J gene provides the rest. J is TRBJ2-2 and V is TRBV27, with unresolved D. The germline V gene encodes CDR1 MNHEY and CDR2 SMNVEV (reference sequence). The ends were cut back, 6 bases at V and 0 bases at J, with 8 bases in the middle. The CDR3 contains 14 residues. The covered CDR3 bases are TGTGCCAGCAGCCCCCTCTCGAACACCGGGGAG. Translating it yields CASSPLSNTGE. The complete CDR3 sequence is CASSPLSNTGELFF.

About this clone itself: The CDR3 end falls 3 residues outside the read, so it is completed with the germline J gene. This sequence joins TRBV6-1 and TRBJ2-3, with 8 bases lining up with TRBD2. Germline values: CDR1 MNHNS, CDR2 SASEGT. Trimming removed 0 bases from V and 1 base from J; junction bases left unmatched: 3. The CDR3 runs 16 residues. CDR3 protein: CASSEARLARTDTQYF. The CDR3 bases that were read are TGTGCCAGCAGTGAAGCCCGACTAGCGCGCACAGATACG.

CDR3 residues: CASSREGASYNEQFF. The DNA read from the CDR3 is TGTGCCAGCAGCCGTGAGGGGGCCTCCTACAATGAG. The genes are TRBV7-8 and TRBJ2-1, with TRBD1 identical over 7 bases. The CDR3 extends 3 residues past the end of the read, so its final part is completed from the germline J gene. The CDR3 is 15 residues long. Germline V gene lookup returns CDR1 SGHVS and CDR2 FQNEAQ. V was pared by 5 bases and J by 0 bases, with 4 bases of the junction left unmatched.

For this clone: The CDR3 end falls 3 residues outside the read, so it is completed with the germline J gene. This sequence joins TRBV19 and TRBJ1-6; the match to TRBD1 covers 8 bases. V was clipped by 5 bases and J by 9 bases; unmatched bases: 6. The CDR3 has 14 amino acids. The germline gives CDR1 LNHDA, CDR2 SQIVND (reference sequence). The CDR3 bases that were read are TGTGCCAGTAGTCCAGGGGACAGGTCTTCACCC. It codes for CASSPGDRSSP. The whole CDR3 sequence reads CASSPGDRSSPLHF.

As concerns this clone: The read finishes 3 residues shy of the CDR3 end, and the germline J gene is used to complete it. The rearrangement uses TRBV2 and TRBJ2-3; D is undetermined. The germline gives CDR1 SNHLY, CDR2 FYNNEI. CDR3 length: 13 amino acids. The CDR3 is CASEENSNQPQYF. The CDR3 DNA, read in part, is TGTGCCAGCGAGGAAAATAGCAATCAGCCG.

As for this clone: The read stops 3 residues short of the end of the CDR3; the missing end is completed from the germline J gene. V usage is TRBV5-1 and J usage is TRBJ2-7; TRBD2 agrees at 10 bases. J gave up 0 bases and V 6 bases, and 9 bases lay outside the gene matches. This CDR3 is built from 16 residues. Per the germline V gene, CDR1 is SGHRS and CDR2 is YFSETQ. The CDR3 is CASKSGGAISSYEQYF. The DNA read from the CDR3 is TGCGCCAGCAAGAGCGGGGGGGCTATAAGCTCCTACGAG.

Notes on this clone: The CDR3 end lies 3 residues beyond the end of the read and is filled in from the germline J gene. The chain employs TRBV6-1 and TRBJ1-6; maybe TRBD1 (5 bases). CDR1 and CDR2 from the germline V gene are MNHNS and SASEGT. This CDR3 is 15 amino acids long. Deletions cut 1 base from V and 10 bases from J, with 14 bases between. This CDR3 reads CASSEVGGEGSPLHF. The DNA read from the CDR3 is TGTGCCAGCAGTGAAGTTGGAGGGGAGGGATCACCC.

For this clone: The read is 3 residues too short to cover the CDR3 end, so that end is filled in from the germline J gene. The chain has TRBV5-1 and TRBJ2-7; D gene uncertain. Germline lookup yields CDR1 SGHRS and CDR2 YFSETQ. V dropped 1 base and J dropped 3 bases, with 5 bases sitting between them. This CDR3 comprises 12 residues. This CDR3 is CASSLTLYEQYF. CDR3 DNA (partial): TGCGCCAGCAGCTTGACTCTCTACGAG.

A remark on this clone: Read coverage stops 3 residues before the CDR3 terminus; the germline J gene supplies the remainder. This chain uses TRBV18 with TRBJ2-7, with TRBD1 identical over 9 bases. The CDR3 runs to 15 residues. CDR1 and CDR2 (germline): KGHSH, LQKENI. V shed 4 bases and J 3 bases; nucleotides not matched to a gene: 7. The covered CDR3 bases are TGTGCCAGCTCACACACGCCGGGACAGGGCTACGAG. This gives the protein CASSHTPGQGYE. The entire CDR3 protein is CASSHTPGQGYEQYF.

Points on this clone: The missing CDR3 end, 3 residues past where the read stops, is filled in from the germline J gene. This rearrangement joins TRBV19 to TRBJ1-5; the D gene is possibly TRBD1 (5 bases). The V gene lost 7 bases and the J gene lost 3 bases, with 13 bases spanning the gap. The CDR3 spans 14 residues. Germline CDR1 is LNHDA and CDR2 is SQIVND (reference sequence). The CDR3 loop reads CASNSQGFNQPQHF. CDR3 bases read: TGTGCCAGTAATTCCCAGGGATTCAATCAGCCC.

On this clone: The read ends 3 residues early relative to the CDR3; the germline J gene fills the gap. This chain connects TRBV5-4 to TRBJ2-7; 9 bases fit TRBD1. CDR1 is SGHNT and CDR2 is YYREEE in the germline V gene (reference sequence). V shed 1 base, J shed 5 bases, and the junction held 7 bases outside the gene matches. CDR3 length equals 15 residues. Partial CDR3 DNA: TGTGCCAGCAGCTTGACCGGGACAGGGATACACGAG. It specifies CASSLTGTGIHE. The CDR3, in full, reads CASSLTGTGIHEQYF.

For this clone: At one end the junction does not follow the germline gene, possibly because of a read error. The CDR3 extends 3 residues past the end of the read, so its final part is completed from the germline J gene. The sample carries other DNA sequences with the same CDR3. The rearrangement uses TRBV2 and TRBJ1-2, with D tentatively TRBD1 (5 bases). The CDR3 runs to 12 residues. Germline V gene data show CDR1 as SNHLY and CDR2 as FYNNEI. The sequenced part of the CDR3 DNA is TGTGCCAGCAGGACAGAGAACTATGGG. As protein: CASRTENYG. The CDR3 in full is CASRTENYGYTF.

Remarks on this clone: The read gets to within 3 residues of the CDR3 end, and the germline J gene fills in the rest. The chain links TRBV18 to TRBJ1-2, with D tentatively TRBD1 (5 bases). This CDR3 spans 15 amino acids. Germline V CDR1 and CDR2: KGHSH, LQKENI. CDR3 loop: CASSRRQTSTDTYTF. CDR3 DNA (partial): TGTGCCAGCTCACGCCGACAGACTAGCACAGATACC.

As to this clone: The CDR3 extends 3 residues past the end of the read, so its final part is completed from the germline J gene. This rearrangement joins TRBV11-2 to TRBJ2-3; weak D call: TRBD1 (5 bases). CDR3 length: 14 residues. The V end lost 6 bases, the J end lost 4 bases, and 14 bases lay between the germline ends. CDR1 is SGHAT, CDR2 FQNNGV, per germline. The CDR3 bases that were read are TGTGCCAGCAGAGTGACAGCTGGTGCAGATACG. Translation: CASRVTAGADT. The entire CDR3 reads CASRVTAGADTQYF.

As regards this clone: Read data end 3 residues before the CDR3 end; the end is taken from the germline J gene. The chain combines TRBV29-1 with TRBJ2-5; 8 bases agree with TRBD1. Germline assignment: CDR1 SQVTM and CDR2 ANQGSEA. The CDR3 sequence is 13 residues long. Partial CDR3 DNA: TGCAGCCACGAGGCAGGGGGCGCAGATACC. Translating gives CSHEAGGADT. The entire CDR3 is CSHEAGGADTQYF.

To note about this clone: The DNA ends 3 residues before the CDR3 does, and the rest of the CDR3 is filled in from the germline J gene. The rearrangement uses TRBV19 and TRBJ1-5; 10 bases agree with TRBD1. CDR1 LNHDA and CDR2 SQIVND come from the germline V gene (reference sequence). V lost 3 bases, J lost 3 bases, and 2 bases stayed unmatched. This CDR3 comprises 15 residues. CDR3 bases read: TGTGCCAGTAGTATGGGACAGGGGTCCAATCAGCCC. It yields the protein CASSMGQGSNQP. The complete CDR3 protein is CASSMGQGSNQPQHF.

A word on this clone: Sequencing ends 3 residues short of the CDR3 end; the germline J gene provides the rest. This rearrangement joins TRBV6-1 to TRBJ1-5; TRBD1 matches at 8 bases. The germline V gene encodes CDR1 MNHNS and CDR2 SASEGT. Unmatched junction bases numbered 5, after V lost 4 bases and J lost 6 bases. The CDR3 covers 14 residues. This CDR3 is CASSGTGLTQPQHF. CDR3 bases read: TGTGCCAGCAGTGGGACAGGGCTCACTCAGCCC.

Remarks on this clone: From the germline J gene comes the end of the CDR3, since the read stops 3 residues before it. The V and J genes are TRBV20-1 and TRBJ2-4; 9 bases match TRBD2. The J segment lost 0 bases and the V segment lost 2 bases, leaving 8 bases of the junction unmatched. The germline gives CDR1 DFQATT, CDR2 SNEGSKA (reference sequence). The CDR3 has 17 residues. The CDR3 region is CSARPSGGPIAKNIQYF. CDR3 bases read: TGCAGTGCTAGACCCAGCGGGGGGCCAATAGCCAAAAACATT.